This T cell receptor (beta chain) was observed in a study of cytotoxic CD8 clonotypes in ibrutinib-treated CLL (dated by TCRdb to 2020 to 2022). General notes on the study: The cohort included about 15 treatment-naive and approximately eleven relapsed/refractory patients; 17 to 18 were IGHV unmutated. Partial responses were observed in about 24 patients and complete responses in 2; after a median follow-up of around 68 months, remission was maintained in 15 or so patients and progression was observed in roughly 12. The response samples were drawn at a median of roughly twelve months into treatment, with a range of about 6 to 36 months. On average, each sample had roughly 260,000 productive templates and 96,000 or so productive rearrangements. Of the 80 to 95 participants in the trial, roughly 26 had longitudinal samples available. Cryopreserved peripheral blood mononuclear cells were obtained prior to treatment, at the time of response, and at either disease progression or sustained remission. Results and caveats for the whole study, not just this receptor: Sustained-remission and progressing patients did not have matched sampling times, and lymph node repertoires were not examined. Public clonotypes were rare and either shrank or stayed stable during treatment, and the rise in clonality at ibrutinib response reflected expansion of private clonotypes. Clonality increased at ibrutinib response, stayed stable in sustained remission, and fell back toward baseline at progression. Baseline clonality exceeded that of age-matched healthy donors and correlated strongly with circulating CD8+ T-cell counts.

The goal of deep resolution MiSeq sequencing was a depth between 1 in 1 million and 1 in 200,000 T cells, and coverage averaged 10x per clonotype. The immunoSEQ hsTCRB Kit was used to generate the TCR beta libraries. The authors' analysis ran thus. The data were analyzed with ImmunoSEQ Analyzer and ImmunoSEQ Data Assistant, and V, D and J gene assignments followed IMGT definitions. Clonality, which ranges from 0 to 1, was calculated as one minus the normalized Shannon entropy of productive rearrangement frequencies. Public clonotype analysis was restricted to overrepresented clonotypes comprising at least 0.05% of each patient's repertoire. Roughly 12 age-matched healthy donor repertoires from immuneACCESS were used as controls for clonality. TCRdb's version of the immuneACCESS table is confined to in-frame rearrangements and falls short of the full clone set. An unresolved V gene accounts for under half of the shortfall where checked; the remainder is of unknown origin. The DNA gave D and trimming, while V, J and clone size come from that table. Within this sample are roughly 15,000 clones, with around 61% of them counted one time only. About 13% of the sample is held by the ten biggest clonotypes.

For TCR beta library preparation, around 2.1 micrograms of genomic DNA were extracted from the cryopreserved PBMCs. Longitudinal blood samples from CLL patients on ibrutinib monotherapy were analyzed using high-throughput TCR beta sequencing. The patients took part in an open-label, single-center phase 2 trial of ibrutinib monotherapy. Concerning this clone itself: The target of this receptor is not known. No much larger clone exists at a distance of one base, and base qualities are not known.

The CDR3 measures 14 amino acids from cysteine to phenylalanine. Just the 42-base CDR3 DNA is kept, in frame starting at base 1. Deletion took 4 bases off V and 5 bases off J, with a span of 12 bases between the germline ends. CDR1 and CDR2, looked up from the germline V gene (reference sequence), are SGHNT and YYREEE. The receptor was derived from a human donor with chronic lymphocytic leukemia. The sequence joins TRBV5-4 to TRBJ1-4; the D gene cannot be named for sure. The sample in question was PBMCs, obtained before ibrutinib treatment. The CDR3 in this case is CASSLYRANEKLFF. The bases read TGTGCCAGCAGCCTCTACCGGGCAAATGAAAAACTGTTTTTT. Joined to the reference TRBV5-4 and TRBJ1-4 proteins, this CDR3 gives the full variable domain: ETGVTQSPTHLIKTRGQQVTLRCSSQSGHNTVSWYQQALGQGPQFIFQYYREEENGRGNFPPRFSGLQFPNYSSELNVNALELDDSALYLCASSLYRANEKLFFGSGTQLSVL.